These 21 T cell receptor beta chains were all obtained from the same sample, sequenced in a study of T cell clonality in common variable immunodeficiency. Here immunoSEQ multiplex PCR was the method, and the copy in TCRdb shows in-frame clones only, minus some. The specimen gives some 50,000 clones without singletons; the ten biggest hold approximately 5.9%. The sequencing sample was made of peripheral blood mononuclear cells. The receptors come from a person between 18 and 70 years old in good health.

In its sample, this clone was seen many times. The read ends 3 residues early relative to the CDR3; the germline J gene fills the gap. V gene TRBV5-1 combines with J gene TRBJ1-6, with 11 bases matching TRBD1. Per germline, CDR1 SGHRS and CDR2 YFSETQ. This CDR3 comprises 16 residues. Trimming took 2 bases from V and 6 from J; bases not matched to a gene: 4. CDR3 bases read: TGCGCCAGCAGCTTCAGGACAGGGGGCTCTAATTCACCC. It yields the protein CASSFRTGGSNSP. The full CDR3 sequence reads CASSFRTGGSNSPLHF.

Notes on this clone: A much larger clonotype is one base distant, so this may be a read error. The CDR3 extends 3 residues past the end of the read, so its final part is completed from the germline J gene. The J gene is TRBJ1-4, the V gene TRBV30; 11 bases line up with TRBD1. Germline V gives CDR1 GTSNPN, CDR2 SVGIG (reference sequence). The CDR3 contains 15 residues. Partial CDR3 DNA: TGTGCCTGGAGTGTATTGCGGACAGGGGGCTCACCA. Protein: CAWSVLRTGGSP. From start to end, the CDR3 is CAWSVLRTGGSPLFF.

The table lists this clone with many counts. The read stops 3 residues short of the end of the CDR3; the missing end is completed from the germline J gene. This sequence joins TRBV6-2 or TRBV6-3 and TRBJ2-7, with a tentative D call TRBD1 (7 bases). Trimming pared 11 bases from V and 5 bases from J, leaving 16 bases between. This CDR3 has 12 residues. Germline CDR1 is MNHEY and CDR2 is SVGEGT. The sequenced CDR3 bases are TGTGCCTCCGAGGACAGGAGGGACGAG. This codes for CASEDRRDE. The entire CDR3 protein is CASEDRRDEQYF.

The sample holds many counts of this clone. Sequencing ends 3 residues short of the CDR3 end; the germline J gene provides the rest. The sample carries other DNA sequences with the same CDR3. The V call is TRBV20-1, the J call TRBJ1-3; D unresolved. The CDR3 extends over 15 amino acids. V lost 2 bases and J 0 bases, leaving 11 bases between the germline ends. Germline V lookup: CDR1 DFQATT, CDR2 SNEGSKA (reference sequence). CDR3 residues: CSARSGRSSGNTIYF. CDR3 DNA, as far as it was read: TGCAGTGCTAGAAGCGGCAGGAGCTCTGGAAACACC.

This clone has a count of ten or more. Read data end 3 residues before the CDR3 end; the end is taken from the germline J gene. The chain uses TRBV14 and TRBJ1-2; 8 nucleotides match TRBD1. The germline CDR1 and CDR2 sequences are SGHDN and FVKESK. V gave up 3 bases and J gave up 5 bases; unmatched junction bases: 8. This CDR3 region has 15 residues. The CDR3 protein is CASSQPGTGLYGYTF. The part of the CDR3 DNA that was read is TGTGCCAGCAGCCAGCCCGGGACAGGACTATATGGC. Together with reference TRBV14 and TRBJ1-2, the CDR3 gives the full variable domain: EAGVTQFPSHSVIEKGQTVTLRCDPISGHDNLYWYRRVMGKEIKFLLHFVKESKQDESGMPNNRFLAERTGGTYSTLKVQPAELEDSGVYFCASSQPGTGLYGYTFGSGTRLTVV.

This clone is termed medium-sized. The CDR3 is cut off 3 residues early in the read; its end comes from the germline J gene. The chain uses TRBV30 and TRBJ2-3, with a tentative D call TRBD1 (5 bases). The germline gives CDR1 GTSNPN, CDR2 SVGIG (reference sequence). V was trimmed by 0 bases and J by 0 bases, leaving 16 bases between them. The CDR3 totals 17 residues. The CDR3 here is CAWSVSIQAHSTDTQYF. Incomplete CDR3 DNA: TGTGCCTGGAGTGTTTCGATACAGGCCCATAGCACAGATACG.

This clone has a handful of counts. The missing CDR3 end, 3 residues past where the read stops, is filled in from the germline J gene. This sequence joins TRBV25-1 and TRBJ2-5, with 8 positions matching TRBD2. The CDR3 is made up of 14 amino acids. V dropped 5 bases and J dropped 5; count of bases not matched to a gene: 7. CDR1 and CDR2 from the germline V gene are MGHDK and SYGVNS. The sequenced CDR3 bases are TGTGCCAGCAGTTCACCCGGGGGGGCGGAGACC. Translation: CASSSPGGAET. The whole CDR3 region reads CASSSPGGAETQYF. Complete variable domain (other parts from reference TRBV25-1 and TRBJ2-5): EADIYQTPRYLVIGTGKKITLECSQTMGHDKMYWYQQDPGMELHLIHYSYGVNSTEKGDLSSESTVSRIRTEHFPLTLESARPSHTSQYLCASSSPGGAETQYFGPGTRLLVL.

Ten or more counts support this clone. Read coverage stops 3 residues before the CDR3 terminus; the germline J gene supplies the remainder. The V gene is TRBV18, the J gene TRBJ2-3, with 9 bases that match TRBD1. V was pared by 2 bases and J by 6 bases, with 3 bases of the junction left unmatched. The CDR3 covers 14 residues. Germline CDR1 KGHSH, CDR2 LQKENI. The sequenced CDR3 bases are TGTGCCAGCTCACCAACAGGGGGCAGCGATACG. Protein sequence: CASSPTGGSDT. The whole CDR3 region reads CASSPTGGSDTQYF.

A note on this clone: The read falls 3 residues short of the CDR3 end, and the missing part is taken from the germline J gene. The V call is TRBV7-9, the J call TRBJ2-3; TRBD2 aligns across 8 bases. V trimming: 3 bases; J trimming: 6 bases; junction bases outside the gene matches: 2. There are 13 residues in the CDR3. Per germline, CDR1 SEHNR and CDR2 FQNEAQ (reference sequence). CDR3 amino acids: CASSFGGADTQYF. CDR3 bases read: TGTGCCAGCAGCTTCGGGGGGGCGGATACG.

The covered CDR3 bases are TGTGCCAGCAGCCACGGACAGGCCAGCTATGGT. Amino acids: CASSHGQASYG. The full CDR3 protein reads CASSHGQASYGQYF. The chain links TRBV7-9 to TRBJ2-4, with 7 bases fitting TRBD1. The CDR3 end falls 3 residues outside the read, so it is completed with the germline J gene. The CDR3 spans 14 residues. CDR1 SEHNR and CDR2 FQNEAQ come from the germline V gene (reference sequence).

In the case of this clone: The read ends 3 residues shy of where the CDR3 ends; the end is completed using the germline J gene. The rearrangement links TRBV30 to TRBJ1-1; D perhaps matches TRBD1 (6 bases). CDR1 is GTSNPN, CDR2 SVGIG, per germline (reference sequence). This CDR3 has 15 residues. This CDR3 is CAWGLLGGSTDTAFF. Partial CDR3 DNA: TGTGCCTGGGGGTTGCTAGGGGGAAGCACAGATACG. The variable domain in full, completed from reference TRBV30 and TRBJ1-1, reads SQTIHQWPATLVQPVGSPLSLECTVEGTSNPNLYWYRQAAGRGLQLLFYSVGIGQISSEVPQNLSASRPQDRQFILSSKKLLLSDSGFYLCAWGLLGGSTDTAFFGQGTRLTVV.

This clone occurred many times. The read is 3 residues too short to cover the CDR3 end, so that end is filled in from the germline J gene. The chain carries TRBV13 and TRBJ2-5; maybe TRBD2 (5 bases). Trimming pared 0 bases from V and 6 bases from J, leaving 14 bases between. Per germline, CDR1 PRHDT and CDR2 FYEKMQ (reference sequence). This CDR3 spans 15 amino acids. CDR3 DNA, as far as it was read: TGTGCCAGCAGCTTAGGTATCGGGGAGAGGAAGACC. This sequence encodes CASSLGIGERKT. The whole CDR3 reads CASSLGIGERKTQYF.

This clone was counted only a few times. From the germline J gene comes the end of the CDR3, since the read stops 3 residues before it. The genes are TRBV7-2 and TRBJ2-2; D remains ambiguous. This CDR3 contains 15 residues. The germline gives CDR1 SGHTA, CDR2 FQGNSA. The CDR3 loop reads CASSLAPGEAAKLFF. CDR3 bases read: TGTGCCAGCAGCTTAGCACCAGGCGAGGCCGCCAAG.

This clone has ten or more counts. Coverage ceases 3 residues before the CDR3 finishes, and the germline J gene fills in the end. The chain recombines TRBV7-2 with TRBJ2-3; D is possibly TRBD2 (6 bases). Germline values: CDR1 SGHTA, CDR2 FQGNSA. This CDR3 has 14 amino acids. Partial CDR3 DNA: TGTGCCAGCAGCTTAGCGCGCGGGATGGAGACG. Protein: CASSLARGMET. The CDR3 reads in full as CASSLARGMETQYF.

This clone appeared many times. The CDR3 is cut off 3 residues early in the read; its end comes from the germline J gene. This chain joins TRBV5-6 and TRBJ2-7; 9 bases align to TRBD1. V lost 3 bases to trimming and J lost 6 bases; unmatched junction nucleotides: 7. The CDR3 consists of 14 residues. Germline CDR1 and CDR2: SGHDT and YYEEEE. The DNA read from the CDR3 is TGTGCCAGCAGCTGGGGGACAGGGAGGGGCGAG. Translation gives CASSWGTGRGE. The entire CDR3 is CASSWGTGRGEQYF. The full variable domain, rest sourced from reference TRBV5-6 and TRBJ2-7, is DAGVTQSPTHLIKTRGQQVTLRCSPKSGHDTVSWYQQALGQGPQFIFQYYEEEERQRGNFPDRFSGHQFPNYSSELNVNALLLGDSALYLCASSWGTGRGEQYFGPGTRLTVT.

This clone was seen at least ten times. The covered CDR3 bases are TGTGCCACCCGACAGGGGGCAATCATTGATACG. It codes for CATRQGAIIDT. From start to end, the CDR3 is CATRQGAIIDTQYF. The chain is built from TRBV10-3 and TRBJ2-3; 10 nucleotides align to TRBD1. The read falls 3 residues short of the CDR3 end, and the missing part is taken from the germline J gene. Per the germline V gene, CDR1 is ENHRY and CDR2 is SYGVKD. The CDR3 consists of 14 residues. The junction had 10 bases not matched to a gene; V was cut back by 10 bases and J by 6 bases.

This clone was seen at least ten times. The read ends 3 residues early relative to the CDR3; the germline J gene fills the gap. V gene TRBV5-6 combines with J gene TRBJ2-7; 7 positions match TRBD1. With V trimmed by 0 bases and J by 4 bases, 7 bases remained unmatched. The CDR3 length is 15 residues. The germline V gene encodes CDR1 SGHDT and CDR2 YYEEEE. This CDR3 is CASSLAAGTAYEQYF. Partial CDR3 DNA: TGTGCCAGCAGCTTGGCGGCTGGGACAGCTTACGAG.

This clone was found many times. The covered CDR3 bases are TGTGCCTGGAGTGTAGGCAGGGGGCGGTTGTATGGC. Protein sequence: CAWSVGRGRLYG. The entire CDR3 reads CAWSVGRGRLYGYTF. The V and J genes are TRBV30 and TRBJ1-2; 8 nucleotides agree with TRBD1. Read sequence stops 3 residues before the CDR3 end, and the germline J gene provides the missing end. Germline CDR1 reads GTSNPN; CDR2 reads SVGIG (reference sequence). Trimming removed 0 bases from V and 5 bases from J; junction bases left unmatched: 8. This CDR3 region has 15 residues.

This clone appeared many times. The read terminates 3 residues before the CDR3 end, so the remaining end is supplied by the germline J gene. J is TRBJ1-2 and V is TRBV18, with 8 nucleotides matching TRBD1. The CDR3 extends over 14 amino acids. Per the germline V gene, CDR1 is KGHSH and CDR2 is LQKENI. The CDR3 region is CASSPFQGAQGYTF. The part of the CDR3 DNA that was read is TGTGCCAGCTCACCATTCCAGGGGGCGCAGGGC. Full variable domain (rest looked up from reference TRBV18 and TRBJ1-2): NAGVMQNPRHLVRRRGQEARLRCSPMKGHSHVYWYRQLPEEGLKFMVYLQKENIIDESGMPKERFSAEFPKEGPSILRIQQVVRGDSAAYFCASSPFQGAQGYTFGSGTRLTVV.

This clone was seen repeatedly, ten times or more. Read data end 3 residues before the CDR3 end; the end is taken from the germline J gene. This rearrangement joins TRBV2 to TRBJ1-4, with 10 nucleotides matching TRBD1. The V gene's germline CDR1 is SNHLY and CDR2 FYNNEI. CDR3 size: 15 residues. The trim removed 3 bases at V and 8 bases at J, leaving 6 bases unmatched. Incomplete CDR3 DNA: TGTGCCAGCAGTGATGGTGACAGGGGGCAGGAAAAA. It is translated as CASSDGDRGQEK. Given in full, the CDR3 is CASSDGDRGQEKLFF. The full variable domain, completed using reference TRBV2 and TRBJ1-4, is EPEVTQTPSHQVTQMGQEVILRCVPISNHLYFYWYRQILGQKVEFLVSFYNNEISEKSEIFDDQFSVERPDGSNFTLKIRSTKLEDSAMYFCASSDGDRGQEKLFFGSGTQLSVL.

The sample holds a few counts of this clone. The CDR3 end falls 3 residues outside the read, so it is completed with the germline J gene. The chain combines TRBV2 with TRBJ1-2; unclear D gene. This CDR3 region has 15 residues. Germline CDR1 is SNHLY and CDR2 is FYNNEI. CDR3 sequence: CASSELAASSYDYTF. CDR3 DNA, as far as it was read: TGTGCCAGCAGTGAGTTAGCGGCGAGCTCCTACGAC.